Each of the 15 T cell receptor beta chains below was sequenced from the same sample in a study of PD-L1 blockade in urothelial cancer. Here immunoSEQ multiplex PCR was the method, and the copy in TCRdb shows in-frame clones only, minus some. Of roughly 45,000 clones detected, roughly 78% appear once; the ten largest clones hold less than 15%. Indicated time point: peripheral blood 6 weeks after treatment start. Source: PBMCs, taken around atezolizumab (anti-PD-L1) treatment. The receptors here all came from a man aged 55 to 70 with urothelial cancer.

V usage is TRBV5-6 and J usage is TRBJ1-4; 9 bases agree with TRBD1. Trimming at V came to 5 bases and at J to 8 bases, leaving 7 bases not matched to a gene. The germline CDR1 and CDR2 sequences are SGHDT and YYEEEE. The CDR3 sequence is 14 residues long. CDR3 nucleotide sequence: TGTGCCAGCAGTTTAGGGACAGGGCGGGAAAAACTGTTTTTT. Protein product: CASSLGTGREKLFF.

This clone has a handful of counts. The gene calls are TRBV5-4 and TRBJ2-3; TRBD2 aligns across 14 bases. Germline lookup yields CDR1 SGHNT and CDR2 YYREEE (reference sequence). Trimming at V came to 0 bases and at J to 10 bases, leaving 7 bases not matched to a gene. The CDR3 runs to 16 residues. The CDR3 DNA sequence: TGTGCCAGCAGCTTGGGACTAGCGGGGGGGCCTCGCTCGCAGTATTTT. Amino acid sequence: CASSLGLAGGPRSQYF.

The chain links TRBV19 to TRBJ1-1; no firm D call. This CDR3 is built from 13 residues. Germline V gene data show CDR1 as LNHDA and CDR2 as SQIVND (reference sequence). V lost 0 bases and J 5 bases, leaving 7 bases between the germline ends. In DNA, the CDR3 is TGTGCCAGTAGTATAGATAAGAGGACTGAAGCTTTCTTT. It codes for CASSIDKRTEAFF.

This clone showed up just once. The J gene is TRBJ1-5, the V gene TRBV7-9; possibly TRBD1 for D (5 bases). The CDR3 spans 15 residues. Germline CDR1 and CDR2: SEHNR and FQNEAQ (reference sequence). Deletions cut 2 bases from V and 2 bases from J, with 10 bases between. The CDR3: CASSLQGGGNQPQHF. CDR3 nucleotide sequence: TGTGCCAGCAGCTTACAGGGAGGTGGCAATCAGCCCCAGCATTTT.

The chain links TRBV29-1 to TRBJ1-3; D possibly corresponds to TRBD1 (6 bases). The length of the CDR3 is 15 residues. V lost 4 bases to trimming and J lost 0 bases, with 13 bases between them. The germline V gene has CDR1 SQVTM and CDR2 ANQGSEA. The CDR3 loop is CSVGGRGPSGNTIYF. Here the CDR3 DNA reads TGCAGCGTTGGGGGCAGGGGCCCCTCTGGAAACACCATATATTTT.

The chain carries TRBV11-2 and TRBJ1-1; the match to TRBD1 covers 9 bases. There are 15 residues in the CDR3. Germline CDR1 and CDR2: SGHAT and FQNNGV. V was pared by 5 bases and J by 4 bases, with 8 bases of the junction left unmatched. DNA of the CDR3: TGTGCCAGCAGCCCAGGGACAGGGCTCGGCACTGAAGCTTTCTTT. It is translated as CASSPGTGLGTEAFF.

This rearrangement joins TRBV6-5 to TRBJ1-4; D unresolved. Germline CDR1 is MNHEY and CDR2 is SVGAGI. V shed 0 bases and J shed 10 bases, with 6 bases lying between them. This CDR3 is 12 amino acids long. In nucleotides, the CDR3 is TGTGCCAGCAGTTACTCGAGAGGAAAACTGTTTTTT. Translating gives CASSYSRGKLFF.

This rearrangement joins TRBV29-1 to TRBJ2-1; D possibly corresponds to TRBD2 (5 bases). This CDR3 spans 13 amino acids. V was clipped by 5 bases and J by 8 bases, with 16 bases between them. Germline V CDR1 and CDR2: SQVTM, ANQGSEA. CDR3 sequence: CSVKALAGDEQFF. DNA for the CDR3: TGCAGCGTTAAGGCTCTAGCCGGGGATGAGCAGTTCTTC.

The chain combines TRBV6-6 with TRBJ1-3; D is unclear. This CDR3 has 15 amino acids. Germline CDR1 MNHNY, CDR2 SVGAGI (reference sequence). Trimming removed 2 bases from V and 7 bases from J, with 15 bases in between. The CDR3, as DNA: TGTGCCAGCAGTTACCCTCGCGACATCTCCAACACCATATATTTT. Translated: CASSYPRDISNTIYF.

The rearrangement uses TRBV9 and TRBJ2-3; no clear D gene. Trimming removed 0 bases from V and 4 bases from J, with 12 bases in between. This CDR3 spans 15 amino acids. Germline lookup yields CDR1 SGDLS and CDR2 YYNGEE. CDR3 amino acids: CASSVDSHGSDTQYF. The CDR3 DNA sequence: TGTGCCAGCAGCGTAGATTCACACGGGTCAGATACGCAGTATTTT.

This clone was detected once. The chain couples TRBV5-1 to TRBJ2-5; the D gene is possibly TRBD1 (6 bases). Trimming stripped 4 bases from V and 5 bases from J, with 6 bases between. Germline V gene data show CDR1 as SGHRS and CDR2 as YFSETQ. This CDR3 is 11 amino acids long. CDR3 loop: CASSDRETQYF. Written as DNA, the CDR3 is TGCGCCAGCAGCGACAGGGAGACCCAGTACTTC.

V gene TRBV5-6 combines with J gene TRBJ2-7, with 9 bases matching TRBD1. V trimming: 4 bases; J trimming: 4 bases; junction bases outside the gene matches: 9. The CDR3 extends over 15 amino acids. Per the germline V gene, CDR1 is SGHDT and CDR2 is YYEEEE. CDR3 in amino acids: CASSHGTGKRYEQYF. DNA for the CDR3: TGTGCCAGCAGCCATGGGACAGGGAAAAGGTACGAGCAGTACTTC.

The V and J genes are TRBV5-4 and TRBJ2-5; 7 nucleotides align to TRBD1. The V and J ends lost 1 base and 9 bases, in that order; junction bases with no gene match: 6. The germline V gene has CDR1 SGHNT and CDR2 YYREEE (reference sequence). This CDR3 comprises 13 residues. The CDR3 region is CASSLRGQGAQYF. The CDR3 DNA follows: TGTGCCAGCAGCTTGAGGGGGCAAGGGGCCCAGTACTTC.

This CDR3 is CASSLTRDRGGDEQFF. CDR3 nucleotides: TGTGCCAGCAGCTTAACGAGGGACAGGGGGGGGGATGAGCAGTTCTTC. The chain is built from TRBV7-2 and TRBJ2-1; 11 bases are shared with TRBD1. Germline CDR1 SGHTA, CDR2 FQGNSA. Trimming removed 2 bases from V and 8 bases from J; junction bases left unmatched: 8. This CDR3 has 16 amino acids.

This clone was observed a handful of times. The chain uses TRBV28 and TRBJ1-2; 7 bases line up with TRBD1. V gave up 4 bases and J gave up 7 bases; unmatched junction bases: 12. The germline V gene has CDR1 MDHEN and CDR2 SYDVKM. The CDR3 loop spans 15 amino acids. CDR3: CASSYQSGTALGYTF. The CDR3 DNA reads as TGTGCCAGCAGTTACCAATCCGGGACAGCCCTTGGCTACACCTTC.